This TCR beta chain was documented in a study of blood T cell repertoires in COVID-19. This CDR3 spans 13 amino acids. Germline CDR1 LGHNT, CDR2 FRNRAP. V was pared by 6 bases and J by 4 bases, with 12 bases between. Methods used by the authors: How many nucleated cells were present was estimated from reference gene primer amplification. Assay used: immunoSEQ multiplex PCR; TCRdb lists only in-frame clones, some missing. Clone size and the V and J calls come from that table; the DNA yielded D and trimming. This sample carries 40,000 to 45,000 clones, approximately 91% of them seen once, and the ten largest clones take roughly 21%.

The sample comprised peripheral blood. J is TRBJ2-5 and V is TRBV12-5; D uncertain. The receptor was isolated from a man aged 50-60 years with active COVID-19. The CDR3 spells CASGSENTETQYF. The CDR3 nucleotides read TGTGCTAGTGGCTCCGAGAATACAGAGACCCAGTACTTC.